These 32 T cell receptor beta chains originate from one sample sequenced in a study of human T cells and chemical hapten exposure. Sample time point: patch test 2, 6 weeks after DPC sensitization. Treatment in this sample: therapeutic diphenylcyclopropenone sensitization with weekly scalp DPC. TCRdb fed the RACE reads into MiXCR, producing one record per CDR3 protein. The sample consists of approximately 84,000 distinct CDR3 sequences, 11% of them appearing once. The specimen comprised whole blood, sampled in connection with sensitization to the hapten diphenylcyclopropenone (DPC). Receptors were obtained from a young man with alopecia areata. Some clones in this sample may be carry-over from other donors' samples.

The CDR3 loop is CASSSTGTYNEQFF. The CDR3 nucleotides are TGTGCCAGCAGCTCAACAGGGACCTACAATGAGCAGTTCTTC. The chain uses TRBV7-3 and TRBJ2-1, with D possibly matching TRBD1 (6 bases). The CDR3 is made up of 14 amino acids. The germline V gene encodes CDR1 SGHTA and CDR2 FQGTGA. V lost 4 bases to trimming and J lost 2 bases, with 9 bases between them.

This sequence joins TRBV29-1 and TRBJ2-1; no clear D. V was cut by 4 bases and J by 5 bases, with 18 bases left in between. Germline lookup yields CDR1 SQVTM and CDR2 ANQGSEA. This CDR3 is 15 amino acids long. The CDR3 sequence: CSVVGMGRIHNEQFF. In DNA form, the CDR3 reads TGCAGCGTTGTGGGTATGGGAAGGATTCACAATGAGCAGTTCTTC.

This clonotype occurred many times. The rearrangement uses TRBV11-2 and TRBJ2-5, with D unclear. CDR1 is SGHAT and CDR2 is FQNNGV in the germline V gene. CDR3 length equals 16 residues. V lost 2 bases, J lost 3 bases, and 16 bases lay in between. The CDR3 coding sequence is TGTGCCAGCAGCTTAAGTCTAAGTTTAGCTGAAGAGACCCAGTACTTC. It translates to CASSLSLSLAEETQYF.

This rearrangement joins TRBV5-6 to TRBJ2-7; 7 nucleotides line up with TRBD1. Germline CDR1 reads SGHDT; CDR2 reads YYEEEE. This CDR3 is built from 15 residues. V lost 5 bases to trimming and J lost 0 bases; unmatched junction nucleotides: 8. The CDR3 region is CASSFPGQPSYEQYF. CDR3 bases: TGTGCCAGCAGTTTCCCGGGACAGCCCTCCTACGAGCAGTACTTC.

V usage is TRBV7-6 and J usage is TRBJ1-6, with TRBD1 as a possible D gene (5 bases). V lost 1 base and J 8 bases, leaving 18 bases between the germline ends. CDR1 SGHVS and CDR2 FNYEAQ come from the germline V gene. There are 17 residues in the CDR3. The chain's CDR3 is CASSLDVGGRSHSPLHF. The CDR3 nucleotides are TGTGCCAGCAGCTTAGATGTTGGGGGACGGAGCCATTCACCCCTCCACTTT.

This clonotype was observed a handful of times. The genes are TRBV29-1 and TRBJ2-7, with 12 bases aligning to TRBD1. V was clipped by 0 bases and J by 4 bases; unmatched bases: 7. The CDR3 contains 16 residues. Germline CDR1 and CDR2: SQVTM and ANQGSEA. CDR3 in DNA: TGCAGCGTTGAAGATCTCGGGGACAGGGGGCTTTACGAGCAGTACTTC. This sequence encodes CSVEDLGDRGLYEQYF.

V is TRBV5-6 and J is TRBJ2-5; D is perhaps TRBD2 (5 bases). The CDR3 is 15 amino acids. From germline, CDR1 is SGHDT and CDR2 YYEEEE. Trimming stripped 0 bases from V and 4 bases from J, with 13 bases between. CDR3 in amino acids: CASSLVTHGGETQYF. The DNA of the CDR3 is TGTGCCAGCAGCTTGGTTACCCACGGAGGAGAGACCCAGTACTTC.

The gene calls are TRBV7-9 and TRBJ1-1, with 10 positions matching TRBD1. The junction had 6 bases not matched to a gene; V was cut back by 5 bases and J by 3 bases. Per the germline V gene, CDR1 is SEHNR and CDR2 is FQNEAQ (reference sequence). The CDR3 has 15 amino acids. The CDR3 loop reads CASSLDRGWDTEAFF. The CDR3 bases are TGTGCCAGCAGCCTGGACAGGGGGTGGGACACTGAAGCTTTCTTT.

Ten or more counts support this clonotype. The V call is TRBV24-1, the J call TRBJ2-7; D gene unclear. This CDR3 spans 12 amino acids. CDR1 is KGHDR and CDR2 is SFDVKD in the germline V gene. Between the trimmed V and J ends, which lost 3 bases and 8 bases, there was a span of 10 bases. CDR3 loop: CATSDPSRKQYF. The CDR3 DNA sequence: TGTGCCACCAGTGATCCGTCTAGAAAGCAGTACTTC.

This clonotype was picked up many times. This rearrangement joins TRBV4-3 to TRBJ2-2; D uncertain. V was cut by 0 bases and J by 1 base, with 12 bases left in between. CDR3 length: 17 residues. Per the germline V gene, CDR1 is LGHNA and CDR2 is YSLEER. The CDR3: CASSQDRSGVNTGELFF. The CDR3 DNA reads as TGCGCCAGCAGCCAAGATAGGTCAGGAGTGAACACCGGGGAGCTGTTTTTT.

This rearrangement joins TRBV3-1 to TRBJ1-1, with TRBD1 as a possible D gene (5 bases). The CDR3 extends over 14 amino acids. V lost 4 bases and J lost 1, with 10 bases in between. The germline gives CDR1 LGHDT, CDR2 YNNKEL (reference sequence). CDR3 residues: CASSPGDRNTEAFF. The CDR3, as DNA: TGTGCCAGCAGCCCGGGAGACAGGAACACTGAAGCTTTCTTT.

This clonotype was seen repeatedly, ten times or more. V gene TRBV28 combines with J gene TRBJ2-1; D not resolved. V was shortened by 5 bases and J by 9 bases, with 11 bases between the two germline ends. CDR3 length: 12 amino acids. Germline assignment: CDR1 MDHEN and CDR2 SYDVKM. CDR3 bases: TGTGCCAGCAGTCGGCAGGCGAGTGAGCAGTTCTTC. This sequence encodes CASSRQASEQFF.

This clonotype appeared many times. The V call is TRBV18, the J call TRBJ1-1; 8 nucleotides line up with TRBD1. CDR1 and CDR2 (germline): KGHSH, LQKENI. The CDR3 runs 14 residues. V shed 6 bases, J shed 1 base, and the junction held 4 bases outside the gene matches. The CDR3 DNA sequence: TGTGCCAGCTCCCTCGACAGGGGGAACACTGAAGCTTTCTTT. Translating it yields CASSLDRGNTEAFF. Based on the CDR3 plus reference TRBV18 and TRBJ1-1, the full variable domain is NAGVMQNPRHLVRRRGQEARLRCSPMKGHSHVYWYRQLPEEGLKFMVYLQKENIIDESGMPKERFSAEFPKEGPSILRIQQVVRGDSAAYFCASSLDRGNTEAFFGQGTRLTVV.

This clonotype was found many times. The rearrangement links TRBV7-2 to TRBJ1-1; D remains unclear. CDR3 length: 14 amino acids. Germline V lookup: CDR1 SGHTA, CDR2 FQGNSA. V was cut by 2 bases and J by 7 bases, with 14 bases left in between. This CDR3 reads CASSLTRASGEAFF. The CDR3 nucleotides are TGTGCCAGCAGCTTAACGCGGGCGTCGGGTGAAGCTTTCTTT.

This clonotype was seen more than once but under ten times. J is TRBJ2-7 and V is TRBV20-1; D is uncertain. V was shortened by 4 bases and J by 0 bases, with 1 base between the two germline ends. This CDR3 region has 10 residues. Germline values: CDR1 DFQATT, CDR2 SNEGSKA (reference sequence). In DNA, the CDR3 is TGCAGTGCTAACTCCTACGAGCAGTACTTC. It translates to CSANSYEQYF.

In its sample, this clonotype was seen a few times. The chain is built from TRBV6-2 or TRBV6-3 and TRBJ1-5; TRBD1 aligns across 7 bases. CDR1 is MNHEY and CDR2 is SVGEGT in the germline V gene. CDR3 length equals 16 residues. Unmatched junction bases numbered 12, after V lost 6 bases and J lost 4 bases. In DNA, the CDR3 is TGTGCCAGCAGCCGACTCAAGGACAGGACTAATCAGCCCCAGCATTTT. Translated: CASSRLKDRTNQPQHF.

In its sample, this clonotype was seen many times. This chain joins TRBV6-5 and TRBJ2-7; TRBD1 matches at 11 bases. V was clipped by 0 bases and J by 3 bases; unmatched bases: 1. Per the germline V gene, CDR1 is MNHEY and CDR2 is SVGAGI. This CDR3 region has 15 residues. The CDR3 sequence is CASSYSGTGGYEQYV. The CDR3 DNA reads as TGTGCCAGCAGTTACTCCGGGACAGGGGGCTACGAGCAGTACGTC.

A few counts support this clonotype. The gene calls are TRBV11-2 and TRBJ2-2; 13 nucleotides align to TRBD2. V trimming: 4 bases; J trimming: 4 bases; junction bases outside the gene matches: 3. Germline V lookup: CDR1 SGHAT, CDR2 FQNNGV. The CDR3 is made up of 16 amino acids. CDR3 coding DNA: TGTGCCAGCAGCTCTTGGACTAGCGGGGGCACCGGGGAGCTGTTTTTT. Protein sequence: CASSSWTSGGTGELFF.

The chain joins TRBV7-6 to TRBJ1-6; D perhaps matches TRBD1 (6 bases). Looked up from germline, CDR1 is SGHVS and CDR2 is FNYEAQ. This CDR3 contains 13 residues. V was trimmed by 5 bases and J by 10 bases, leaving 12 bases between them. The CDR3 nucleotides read TGTGCCAGCAGCCCATACAGGGAATCACCCCTCCACTTT. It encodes CASSPYRESPLHF.

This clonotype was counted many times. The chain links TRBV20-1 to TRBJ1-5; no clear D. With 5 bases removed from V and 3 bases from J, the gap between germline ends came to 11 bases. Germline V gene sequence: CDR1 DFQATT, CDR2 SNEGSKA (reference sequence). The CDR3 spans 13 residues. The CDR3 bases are TGCAGTGCTCAGTGGCAGAACAATCAGCCCCAGCATTTT. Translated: CSAQWQNNQPQHF.

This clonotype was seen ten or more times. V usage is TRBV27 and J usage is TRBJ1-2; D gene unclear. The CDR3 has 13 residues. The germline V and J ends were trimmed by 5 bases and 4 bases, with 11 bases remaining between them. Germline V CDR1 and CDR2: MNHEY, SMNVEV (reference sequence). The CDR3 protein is CASSTEASYGYTF. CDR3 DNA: TGTGCCAGCAGTACTGAGGCATCCTATGGCTACACCTTC.

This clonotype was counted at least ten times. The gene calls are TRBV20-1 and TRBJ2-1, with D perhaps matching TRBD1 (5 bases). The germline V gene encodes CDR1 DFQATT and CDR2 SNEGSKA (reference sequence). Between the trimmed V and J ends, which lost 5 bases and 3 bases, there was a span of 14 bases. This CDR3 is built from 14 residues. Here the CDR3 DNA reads TGCAGTGCTGCCCGACAAGGGGTCTACAATGAGCAGTTCTTC. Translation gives CSAARQGVYNEQFF.

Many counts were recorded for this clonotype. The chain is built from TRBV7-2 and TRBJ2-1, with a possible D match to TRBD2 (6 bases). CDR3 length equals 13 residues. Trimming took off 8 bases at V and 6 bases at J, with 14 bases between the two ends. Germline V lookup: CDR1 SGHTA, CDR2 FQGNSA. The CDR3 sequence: CASGQIGGNEQFF. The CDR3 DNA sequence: TGTGCCAGCGGCCAAATCGGGGGCAATGAGCAGTTCTTC. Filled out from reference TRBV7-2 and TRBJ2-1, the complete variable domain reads GAGVSQSPSNKVTEKGKDVELRCDPISGHTALYWYRQSLGQGLEFLIYFQGNSAPDKSGLPSDRFSAERTGGSVSTLTIQRTQQEDSAVYLCASGQIGGNEQFFGPGTRLTVL.

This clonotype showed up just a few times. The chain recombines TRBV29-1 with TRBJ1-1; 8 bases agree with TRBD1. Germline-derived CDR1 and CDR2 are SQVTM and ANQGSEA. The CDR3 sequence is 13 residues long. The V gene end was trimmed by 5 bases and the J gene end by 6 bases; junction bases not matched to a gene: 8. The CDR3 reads CSVNGQGFAEAFF. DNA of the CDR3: TGCAGCGTTAACGGACAGGGATTCGCTGAAGCTTTCTTT.

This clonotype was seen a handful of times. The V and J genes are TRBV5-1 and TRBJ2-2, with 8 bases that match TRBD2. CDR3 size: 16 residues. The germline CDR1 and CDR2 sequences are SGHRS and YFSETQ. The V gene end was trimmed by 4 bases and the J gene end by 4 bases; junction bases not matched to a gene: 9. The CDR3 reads CASSAPGGVGTGELFF. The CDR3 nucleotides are TGCGCCAGCAGCGCCCCGGGAGGGGTGGGCACCGGGGAGCTGTTTTTT.

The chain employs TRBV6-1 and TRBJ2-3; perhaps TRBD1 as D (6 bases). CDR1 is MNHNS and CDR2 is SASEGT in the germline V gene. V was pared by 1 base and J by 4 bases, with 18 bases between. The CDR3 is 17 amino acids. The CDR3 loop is CASSEVGHLAVSDTQYF. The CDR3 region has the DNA TGTGCCAGCAGTGAAGTGGGACACTTAGCAGTATCAGATACGCAGTATTTT.

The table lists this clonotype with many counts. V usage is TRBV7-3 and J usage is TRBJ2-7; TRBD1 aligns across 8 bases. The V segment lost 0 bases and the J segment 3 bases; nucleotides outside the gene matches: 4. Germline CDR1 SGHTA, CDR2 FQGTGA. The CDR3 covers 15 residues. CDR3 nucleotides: TGTGCCAGCAGCTTAACGGGCGGACAGGGCTACGAGCAGTACTTC. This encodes CASSLTGGQGYEQYF.

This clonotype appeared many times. The CDR3 here is CASSPGEAGSPLHF. The CDR3 nucleotides are TGTGCCAGCAGTCCAGGAGAGGCTGGGTCACCCCTCCACTTT. The rearrangement links TRBV12-3 or TRBV12-4 to TRBJ1-6; D is ambiguous. CDR3 length: 14 amino acids. The V gene lost 5 bases and the J gene lost 10 bases, with 15 bases spanning the gap.

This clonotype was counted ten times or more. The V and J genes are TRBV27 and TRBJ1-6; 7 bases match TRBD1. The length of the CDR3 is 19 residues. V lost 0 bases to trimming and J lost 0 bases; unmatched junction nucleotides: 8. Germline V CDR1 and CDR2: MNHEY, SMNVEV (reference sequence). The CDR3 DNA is TGTGCCAGCAGTTTATCGATGGGACAGAGGAGCTCCTATAATTCACCCCTCCACTTT. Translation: CASSLSMGQRSSYNSPLHF.

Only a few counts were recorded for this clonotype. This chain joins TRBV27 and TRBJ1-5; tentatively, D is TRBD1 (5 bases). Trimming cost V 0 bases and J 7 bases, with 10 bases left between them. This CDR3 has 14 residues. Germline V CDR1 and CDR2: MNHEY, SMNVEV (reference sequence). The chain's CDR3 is CASSLSGVRQPQHF. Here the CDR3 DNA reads TGTGCCAGCAGTTTATCAGGGGTTCGCCAGCCCCAGCATTTT.

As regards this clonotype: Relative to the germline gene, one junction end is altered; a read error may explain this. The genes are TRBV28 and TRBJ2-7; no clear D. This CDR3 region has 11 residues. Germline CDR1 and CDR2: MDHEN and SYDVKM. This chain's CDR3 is CGSSLVHEQYF. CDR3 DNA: TGTGGCAGCAGTTTAGTCCACGAGCAGTACTTC.

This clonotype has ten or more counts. CDR3 protein: CASSAWARGGTGELFF. CDR3 DNA: TGTGCCAGCAGCGCCTGGGCCAGGGGAGGCACCGGGGAGCTGTTTTTT. The chain is built from TRBV7-2 and TRBJ2-2, with D perhaps given as TRBD1 or TRBD2 (6 bases each). Germline CDR1 SGHTA, CDR2 FQGNSA. V gave up 5 bases and J gave up 4 bases, with 17 bases separating them. The CDR3 is 16 amino acids.